This T cell receptor beta chain was obtained from a study of T cells in localized non-small cell lung cancer. Study outcomes and limitations: For the top 100 tumor clones, a median around 61 also appeared in adjacent lung. Because sequencing included only one region (of the tumor), heterogeneity remains possible. Uninvolved neighboring lung showed the greatest T cell clonality, exceeding tumor. Higher blood T cell density tracked longer overall survival.

Method: immunoSEQ multiplex PCR; TCRdb's copy keeps in-frame clones and lacks some. This table has around 29,000 clones, about 90% appearing once. V was shortened by 3 bases and J by 2 bases, with 11 bases between the two germline ends. This CDR3 is built from 14 residues. Germline CDR1 is SGHAT and CDR2 is FQNNGV. This clone appeared a few times. Its antigen is still unknown. This receptor was obtained from a woman aged 40-70 years with stage III lung adenocarcinoma. Sequencing was performed on peripheral blood mononuclear cells, taken before any cancer treatment. The chain is built from TRBV11-2 and TRBJ2-7; a weak D match, TRBD2 (5 bases). The CDR3 sequence is CASSLLTRPYEQYF. CDR3 DNA: TGTGCCAGCAGCTTGCTAACTAGACCCTACGAGCAGTACTTC.